This TCR beta chain came from a study of human T cells and chemical hapten exposure. As for the study in general: Donors were sensitized with 2% DPC on the upper inner arm.

TCRdb fed the RACE reads into MiXCR, producing one record per CDR3 protein. The table has around 380,000 distinct CDR3 sequences, approximately 5% seen once. Time point of the sample: patch test 1, 2 weeks after DPC sensitization. The treatment is: therapeutic diphenylcyclopropenone sensitization with weekly scalp DPC. Blood, whole and unfractionated, served as the source for total RNA extraction. Germline assignment: CDR1 MGHRA and CDR2 YSYEKL. Trimming took off 4 bases at V and 6 bases at J, with 16 bases between the two ends. The CDR3 contains 14 residues. V usage is TRBV4-1 and J usage is TRBJ2-7; D is undetermined. Sequencing was performed on whole blood, taken in connection with sensitization to the hapten diphenylcyclopropenone (DPC). This sequence was found in a woman aged 45-65 years with alopecia areata. Some clones in this sample may be carry-over from other donors' samples. CDR3 loop: CASSPQDRLGEQYF. CDR3 bases: TGCGCCAGCAGCCCCCAGGACCGTCTGGGCGAGCAGTACTTC.